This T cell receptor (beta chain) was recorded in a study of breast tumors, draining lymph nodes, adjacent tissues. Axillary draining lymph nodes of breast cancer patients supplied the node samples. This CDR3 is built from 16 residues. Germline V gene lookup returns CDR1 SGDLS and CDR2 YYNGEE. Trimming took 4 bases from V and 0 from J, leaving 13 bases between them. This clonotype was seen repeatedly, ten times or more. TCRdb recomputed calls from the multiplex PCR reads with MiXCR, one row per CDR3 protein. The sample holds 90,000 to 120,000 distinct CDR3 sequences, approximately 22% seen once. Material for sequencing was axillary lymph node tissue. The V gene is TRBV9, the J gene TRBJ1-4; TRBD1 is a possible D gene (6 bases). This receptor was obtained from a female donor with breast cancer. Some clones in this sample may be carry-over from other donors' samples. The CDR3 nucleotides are TGTGCCAGCAGCTATCAAGGGGGGGCAACTAATGAAAAACTGTTTTTT. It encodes CASSYQGGATNEKLFF.